This TCR beta chain emerged from a study of graft-versus-host responses after intestinal transplantation. The wider study: All recipients were transplanted with multivisceral, liver-intestinal, or isolated intestinal grafts. Recipients were all induced with anti-thymocyte globulin, then given tacrolimus and steroids for around three years. Notes on the study in general: GvH clones detected in recipient marrow included some appearing first in ileum or blood. Allografts of patients with graft-donor T cell macrochimerism showed high graft-versus-host to host-versus-graft clone ratios.

The CDR3 has 14 amino acids. V was shortened by 5 bases and J by 5 bases, with 15 bases between the two germline ends. Per germline, CDR1 MNHNY and CDR2 SVGAGI (reference sequence). To note about this clone: Its antigen is not identified.

Sequenced by immunoSEQ multiplex PCR; TCRdb stores in-frame clones only, minus some. The repertoire has over 9,000 clones, 80% of them found once; the top ten carry 30% to 40%. This TCR derives from a human patient who received an intestinal transplant, so some T cells may come from the graft donor. V usage is TRBV6-6 and J usage is TRBJ1-1, with TRBD1 as a possible D gene (5 bases). This specimen consisted of PBMCs, obtained roughly 74 weeks after intestinal transplant. The CDR3 here is CASSDRDLVTEAFF. The CDR3 nucleotides are TGTGCCAGCAGTGACCGGGACCTTGTGACTGAAGCTTTCTTT.